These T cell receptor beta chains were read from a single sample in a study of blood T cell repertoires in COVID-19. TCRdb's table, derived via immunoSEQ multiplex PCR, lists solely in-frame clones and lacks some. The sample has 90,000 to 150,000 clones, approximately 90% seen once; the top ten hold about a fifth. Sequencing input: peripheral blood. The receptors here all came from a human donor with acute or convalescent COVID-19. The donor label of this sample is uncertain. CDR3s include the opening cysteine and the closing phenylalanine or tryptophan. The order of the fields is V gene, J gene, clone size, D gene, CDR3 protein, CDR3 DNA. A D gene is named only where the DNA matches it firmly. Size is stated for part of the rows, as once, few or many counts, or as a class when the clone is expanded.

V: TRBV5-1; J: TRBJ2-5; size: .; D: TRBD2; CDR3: CASSLESISGGPQTQYF; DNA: TGCGCCAGCAGCTTGGAATCGATCTCGGGGGGGCCTCAGACCCAGTACTTC
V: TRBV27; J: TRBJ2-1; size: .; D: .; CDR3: CASSLEEKRNEQFF; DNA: TGTGCCAGCAGTTTAGAAGAGAAACGCAATGAGCAGTTCTTC
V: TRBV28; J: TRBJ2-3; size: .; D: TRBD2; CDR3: CASSFGDFGGGFGRTDTQYF; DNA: TGTGCCAGCAGTTTTGGGGATTTTGGCGGGGGGTTTGGACGCACAGATACGCAGTATTTT
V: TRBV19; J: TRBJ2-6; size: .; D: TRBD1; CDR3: CASSIRSTGAGANVLTF; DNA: TGTGCCAGTAGTATCCGGTCGACAGGGGCCGGGGCCAACGTCCTGACTTTC
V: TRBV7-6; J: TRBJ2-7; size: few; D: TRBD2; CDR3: CASSLGGLAHASEQYF; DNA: TGTGCCAGCAGCTTAGGAGGACTAGCGCATGCTAGTGAGCAGTACTTC
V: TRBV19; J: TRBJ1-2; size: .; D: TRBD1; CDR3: CASSMGRTGGYTF; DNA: TGTGCCAGTAGTATGGGACGGACAGGGGGCTACACCTTC
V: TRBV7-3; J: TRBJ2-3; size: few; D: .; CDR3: CASSAGGLGTDTQYF; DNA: TGTGCCAGCAGCGCCGGGGGTCTGGGCACAGATACGCAGTATTTT
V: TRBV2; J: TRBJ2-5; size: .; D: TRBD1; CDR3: CASSEPGQGMEETQYF; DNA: TGTGCCAGCAGTGAACCGGGACAGGGGATGGAAGAGACCCAGTACTTC
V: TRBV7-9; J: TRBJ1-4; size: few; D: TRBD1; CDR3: CASSLGQGYEKLFF; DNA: TGTGCCAGCAGCTTAGGACAGGGTTATGAAAAACTGTTTTTT
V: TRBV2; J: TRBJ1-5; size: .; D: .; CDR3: CASSEEAGDQPQHF; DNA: TGTGCCAGCAGTGAAGAGGCGGGGGATCAGCCCCAGCATTTT
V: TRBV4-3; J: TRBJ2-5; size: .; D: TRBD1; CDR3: CASSQQDRGSKTQYF; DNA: TGCGCCAGCAGCCAGCAAGACAGGGGGAGTAAAACCCAGTACTTC
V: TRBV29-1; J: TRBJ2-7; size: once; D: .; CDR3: CSVEIPGPKEYF; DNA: TGCAGCGTTGAAATCCCAGGGCCGAAGGAGTACTTC
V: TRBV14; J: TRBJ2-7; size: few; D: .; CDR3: CASSQGVTRGAYEQYF; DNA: TGTGCCAGCAGCCAAGGGGTGACTAGGGGAGCCTACGAGCAGTACTTC
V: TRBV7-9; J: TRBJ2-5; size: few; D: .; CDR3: CASSPGQLETQYF; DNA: TGTGCCAGCAGCCCCGGACAGTTGGAGACCCAGTACTTC
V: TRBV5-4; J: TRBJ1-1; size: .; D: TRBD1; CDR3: CASSLAGTANTEAFF; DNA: TGTGCCAGCAGCTTGGCAGGGACAGCAAACACTGAAGCTTTCTTT
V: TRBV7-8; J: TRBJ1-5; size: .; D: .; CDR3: CASSPRGWGGSIQPQHF; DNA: TGTGCCAGCAGCCCTAGGGGGTGGGGGGGGTCCATTCAGCCCCAGCATTTT
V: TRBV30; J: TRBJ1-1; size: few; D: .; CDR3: CAWSAILSTDGEAFF; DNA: TGTGCCTGGAGTGCTATACTATCGACCGACGGGGAAGCTTTCTTT
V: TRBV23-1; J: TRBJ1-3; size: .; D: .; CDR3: CASSQSRQGSGNTIYF; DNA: TGCGCCAGCAGTCAATCGAGGCAGGGCTCTGGAAACACCATATATTTT
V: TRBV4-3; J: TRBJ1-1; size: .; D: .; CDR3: CASSLGVLRTEAFF; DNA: TGCGCCAGCAGCCTAGGGGTTTTGCGCACTGAAGCTTTCTTT
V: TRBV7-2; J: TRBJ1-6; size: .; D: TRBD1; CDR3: CASSPQGSSYNSPLHF; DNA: TGTGCCAGCAGCCCACAGGGGAGCTCCTATAATTCACCCCTCCACTTT
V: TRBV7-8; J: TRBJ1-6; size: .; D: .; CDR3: CASSLGPATYNSPLHF; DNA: TGTGCCAGCAGCTTGGGGCCAGCCACCTATAATTCACCCCTCCACTTT
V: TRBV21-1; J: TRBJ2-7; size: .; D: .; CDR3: CASSNPQGGEQYF; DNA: TGTGCCAGCAGCAATCCACAGGGCGGCGAGCAGTACTTC
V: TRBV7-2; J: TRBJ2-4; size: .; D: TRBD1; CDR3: CASSLTGQGNYF; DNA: TGTGCCAGCAGCTTAACTGGACAGGGGAATTACTTC
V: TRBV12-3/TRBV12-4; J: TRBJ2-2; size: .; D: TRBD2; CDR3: CASSLPGGGELFF; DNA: TGTGCCAGCAGCCTCCCGGGGGGTGGGGAGCTGTTTTTT
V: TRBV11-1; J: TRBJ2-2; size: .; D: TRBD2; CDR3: CASNWGGTGELFF; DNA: TGTGCCAGCAACTGGGGGGGCACCGGGGAGCTGTTTTTT
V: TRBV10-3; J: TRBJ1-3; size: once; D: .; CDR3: CAISDLAIWGNTIYF; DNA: TGTGCCATCAGTGATTTAGCCATCTGGGGAAACACCATATATTTT